The 13 T cell receptor beta chains below come from one sample, sequenced in a study of T cell responses to AZD1222 COVID-19 vaccine. Sequenced by immunoSEQ multiplex PCR; TCRdb stores in-frame clones only, minus some. The sample contains 90,000 to 130,000 clones, about 90% of which appear only once. The material sequenced was peripheral blood, taken on day 0 of AZD1222 vaccination. The receptors were sampled from an adult in good health.

The chain carries TRBV5-5 and TRBJ1-2, with 7 positions matching TRBD1. The CDR3 runs 12 residues. J lost 6 bases, V lost 4 bases, and 3 bases had no gene match. The germline V gene has CDR1 SGHKS and CDR2 YYEKEE (reference sequence). The CDR3 sequence is CASSPTGNGYTF. The CDR3 nucleotides are TGTGCCAGCAGCCCGACAGGGAATGGCTACACCTTC.

The J gene is TRBJ1-2, the V gene TRBV4-1; D is perhaps TRBD1 (6 bases). Germline values: CDR1 MGHRA, CDR2 YSYEKL. The CDR3 length is 14 residues. The V end lost 3 bases, the J end lost 4 bases, and 12 bases lay between the germline ends. CDR3 coding DNA: TGCGCCAGCAGCCACACCGGGACAACCTATGGCTACACCTTC. Protein sequence: CASSHTGTTYGYTF.

In DNA form, the CDR3 reads TGCGCCAGCAGCCAGAGGGAGCTCCCGAACACCGGGGAGCTGTTTTTT. The encoded protein is CASSQRELPNTGELFF. The V and J genes are TRBV4-1 and TRBJ2-2, with a weak D call TRBD2 (5 bases). This CDR3 is built from 16 residues. Germline V lookup: CDR1 MGHRA, CDR2 YSYEKL. Deletions cut 3 bases from V and 0 bases from J, with 11 bases between.

This clone showed up just once. The rearrangement joins TRBV5-1 to TRBJ1-1; no reliable D call. CDR3 length: 14 residues. Germline V CDR1 and CDR2: SGHRS, YFSETQ. V lost 0 bases and J 4 bases, leaving 10 bases between the germline ends. The CDR3 sequence is CASSLDTRSTEAFF. The CDR3 DNA reads as TGCGCCAGCAGCTTGGATACGCGGAGCACTGAAGCTTTCTTT.

The chain combines TRBV14 with TRBJ2-4; unclear D gene. The V gene's germline CDR1 is SGHDN and CDR2 FVKESK. V was trimmed by 0 bases and J by 5 bases, leaving 14 bases between them. The CDR3 runs 16 residues. As DNA, the CDR3 is TGTGCCAGCAGCCAAGAAGGAGCCGGGTTCGAAAACATTCAGTACTTC. Amino acid sequence: CASSQEGAGFENIQYF.

The chain links TRBV6-5 to TRBJ1-2; 9 bases are shared with TRBD1. Germline-derived CDR1 and CDR2 are MNHEY and SVGAGI. Trimming cost V 6 bases and J 4 bases; bases outside gene matches: 0. The CDR3 totals 12 residues. Here the CDR3 reads CASRTGGYGYTF. CDR3 DNA sequence: TGTGCCAGCAGGACAGGGGGCTATGGCTACACCTTC.

The chain employs TRBV5-5 and TRBJ1-5, with 10 positions matching TRBD1. J gave up 5 bases and V 4 bases, and 12 bases lay outside the gene matches. The CDR3 is 17 amino acids. Germline CDR1 SGHKS, CDR2 YYEKEE (reference sequence). The CDR3 DNA reads TGTGCCAGCAGCACCGGGACAGGGGTCCTGGGCTATCAGCCCCAGCATTTT. This gives the protein CASSTGTGVLGYQPQHF.

J is TRBJ2-7 and V is TRBV27; TRBD1 agrees at 8 bases. Per germline, CDR1 MNHEY and CDR2 SMNVEV (reference sequence). After removal of 6 bases from V and 3 bases from J, the junction contained 1 base not matched to a gene. The CDR3 is 12 amino acids. Here the CDR3 reads CASSGQGYEQYF. CDR3 sequence (DNA): TGTGCCAGCAGCGGACAGGGCTACGAGCAGTACTTC.

The genes are TRBV5-5 and TRBJ2-7; tentative D call: TRBD1 (5 bases). The CDR3 sequence is 13 residues long. Germline V gives CDR1 SGHKS, CDR2 YYEKEE (reference sequence). V lost 0 bases and J lost 7, with 11 bases in between. CDR3 sequence reads: CASSLAGLGEQYF. In nucleotides, the CDR3 is TGTGCCAGCAGCTTGGCAGGGTTGGGGGAGCAGTACTTC. The complete variable domain, with remaining parts taken from reference TRBV5-5 and TRBJ2-7, reads DAGVTQSPTHLIKTRGQQVTLRCSPISGHKSVSWYQQVLGQGPQFIFQYYEKEERGRGNFPDRFSARQFPNYSSELNVNALLLGDSALYLCASSLAGLGEQYFGPGTRLTVT.

The V call is TRBV3-1 (or the pseudogene TRBV3-2), the J call TRBJ2-2, with a tentative D call TRBD2 (6 bases). CDR1 is LGHDT and CDR2 is YNNKEL in the germline V gene (reference sequence). This CDR3 has 15 residues. Trimming took 4 bases from V and 0 from J, leaving 9 bases between them. CDR3 in amino acids: CASSRGAANTGELFF. DNA for the CDR3: TGTGCCAGCAGCCGCGGGGCTGCGAACACCGGGGAGCTGTTTTTT.

The chain employs TRBV7-9 and TRBJ2-3, with 10 bases fitting TRBD2. V shed 4 bases and J 6 bases; nucleotides not matched to a gene: 7. The V gene's germline CDR1 is SEHNR and CDR2 FQNEAQ (reference sequence). This CDR3 is 15 amino acids long. The DNA for the CDR3 is TGTGCCAGCAGCTCCGCCGGTAGCGGGGGGGATACGCAGTATTTT. Protein sequence: CASSSAGSGGDTQYF.

This chain links TRBV7-9 with TRBJ2-7; 7 bases fit TRBD1. Germline CDR1 SEHNR, CDR2 FQNEAQ (reference sequence). This CDR3 spans 14 amino acids. Losses at the gene ends were 4 bases for V and 5 bases for J; bases not matched to a gene: 8. CDR3: CASSSIRQGDEQYF. The CDR3 nucleotides read TGTGCCAGCAGCTCCATTCGACAGGGAGACGAGCAGTACTTC.

The gene calls are TRBV11-2 and TRBJ2-5; 16 nucleotides agree with TRBD2. The V segment lost 5 bases and the J segment 6 bases; nucleotides outside the gene matches: 12. Germline V CDR1 and CDR2: SGHAT, FQNNGV. This CDR3 region has 18 residues. The CDR3 nucleotides are TGTGCCAGCAGCCCATCGGGACTAGCGGGGGGGCCTACGCAGACCCAGTACTTC. Protein sequence: CASSPSGLAGGPTQTQYF.